This T cell receptor (beta chain) is from a study of OX40 agonist ivuxolimab in advanced cancers. Findings and caveats of the study: Relative to CD4+ cells, CD8+ T cells on average had more expanded clones. In the expanded peripheral T cells, antigen specificity was never determined.

Some clones are missing from TCRdb's copy, which holds only in-frame ones; the method was immunoSEQ multiplex PCR. Among 70,000 to 100,000 clones listed, roughly 80% were seen once. CDR3 length: 14 residues. Trimming took 1 base from V and 2 from J, leaving 4 bases between them. In germline, CDR1 is SGHTS, CDR2 YDEGEE. This clone came up once. Its antigen is unknown. The clonotype was recovered from an adult with an advanced solid tumor such as melanoma, head and neck, liver or kidney cancer. Sequencing was performed on CD4+ or CD8+ T cells sorted from blood, taken in a trial of the OX40 agonist ivuxolimab. This chain connects TRBV5-8 to TRBJ1-6; D gene ambiguous. CDR3 DNA: TGTGCCAGCAGCTTGACGGCCTATAATTCACCCCTCCACTTT. Its protein product is CASSLTAYNSPLHF.